This TCR beta chain was documented in a study of blood T cell repertoires in COVID-19. This clone was recorded once. J was trimmed by 6 bases and V by 6 bases; bases with no gene match: 8. The CDR3 has 15 residues. CDR1 is SGHTA, CDR2 FQGNSA, per germline. The method was immunoSEQ multiplex PCR; TCRdb's version includes in-frame clones alone and lacks a portion of them. There are approximately 110,000 clones in the sample; about 85% occur only once, and less than 3.5% lies in the top ten. The chain combines TRBV7-2 with TRBJ1-5; TRBD1 aligns across 10 bases. Sample: peripheral blood. The TCR sequence derives from a man in his forties or fifties with acute or convalescent COVID-19. The CDR3 reads CASRLTGGAGQPQHF. The CDR3 DNA sequence: TGTGCCAGCAGGTTGACAGGGGGCGCCGGTCAGCCCCAGCATTTT.